These T cell receptor beta chains were read from a single sample in a study of beta chain features in type 1 diabetes. Libraries were prepared by immunoSEQ multiplex PCR; TCRdb keeps only in-frame clonotypes and omits some of them. Of about 700,000 clones listed, roughly an eighth were seen once; the top ten hold approximately 0.021%. Sequencing was carried out using naive CD4+ T cells from blood. The receptors were gathered from a man aged 18-30 years with type 1 diabetes. CDR3s include the opening cysteine and the closing phenylalanine or tryptophan. Each record gives: J gene, clone size, V gene, D gene, CDR3 DNA, CDR3 protein. The D gene is left open where the match is weak. Size is stated for part of the rows, as once, few or many counts, or as a class when the clone is expanded.

TRBJ2-7 few TRBV29-1 TRBD1 TGCAGCGTTTTAGGGACAGGATTATACGAGCAGTACTTC CSVLGTGLYEQYF
TRBJ2-2 NA TRBV13 TRBD1 TGTGCCAGCACCCCTCACAGGGGTGGGACCGGGGAGCTGTTTTTT CASTPHRGGTGELFF
TRBJ1-5 NA TRBV29-1 TRBD1 TGCAGCGCACGGACAGGAGGAAATCAGCCCCAGCATTTT CSARTGGNQPQHF
TRBJ2-3 NA TRBV13 NA TGTGCCAGCAGCTTAGGCCTGGCGGGGGCCGATACGCAGTATTTT CASSLGLAGADTQYF
TRBJ2-1 few TRBV9 TRBD1 TGTGCCAGCAGCGCCGGGACAGGGGAAGGTGAGCAGTTCTTC CASSAGTGEGEQFF
TRBJ2-1 few TRBV7-9 NA TGTGCCAGCAGCTTCAGGAATGACGAGCAGTTCTTC CASSFRNDEQFF
TRBJ1-5 NA TRBV30 NA TGTGCCTGGAGTGTAGTAGGAGGGAATCAGCCCCAGCATTTT CAWSVVGGNQPQHF
TRBJ1-2 NA TRBV14 NA TGTGCCAGCAGTGTAAACAGGGACTATGGCTACACCTTC CASSVNRDYGYTF
TRBJ1-1 few TRBV7-8 NA TGTGCCAGCAGCTTAGGGGTGGGAAACACTGAAGCTTTCTTT CASSLGVGNTEAFF
TRBJ1-1 NA TRBV5-1 NA TGCGCCAGCAGCCCAATACAGGGAATGAACACTGAAGCTTTCTTT CASSPIQGMNTEAFF
TRBJ2-7 NA TRBV5-1 NA TGCGCCAGCAGTGCTGGTCTCTACGAGCAGTACTTC CASSAGLYEQYF
TRBJ2-7 few TRBV4-1 TRBD1 TGCGCCAGCAGCCCCCGGGACAGGGGGAGCAGGTACTTC CASSPRDRGSRYF
TRBJ2-5 few TRBV5-1 NA TGCGCCAGCAGCTTGGAGGCAGGGGACGAGACCCAGTACTTC CASSLEAGDETQYF
TRBJ2-7 NA TRBV30 TRBD1 TGTGCCTGGAGCCCCGGGACAGGGGCCTACGAGCAGTACTTC CAWSPGTGAYEQYF
TRBJ2-2 NA TRBV19 TRBD2 TGTGCCAGTAGTGGGACTAGCCCCACCGGGGAGCTGTTTTTT CASSGTSPTGELFF
TRBJ1-2 NA TRBV28 NA TGTGCCAGCAGCCCGGGGTATGGCTACACCTTC CASSPGYGYTF
TRBJ1-1 NA TRBV7-8 NA TGTGCCAGCAGAAAACACCAGATGAACACTGAAGCTTTCTTT CASRKHQMNTEAFF
TRBJ1-2 NA TRBV10-1 NA TGCGCCAGCAGTGAGAGTGGACAGCTCTATGGCTACACCTTC CASSESGQLYGYTF
TRBJ2-1 NA TRBV27 NA TGTGCCAGCAGTTTGGACGCCAGTAGGGCGATCTTC CASSLDASRAIF
TRBJ2-3 NA TRBV14 NA TGTGCCAGCAGCCAAGTCTGGGGCGAAACAGATACGCAGTATTTT CASSQVWGETDTQYF
TRBJ2-2 few TRBV5-1 NA TGCGCCAGCAGCTTGGATCCTGCGAGGAACACCGGGGAGCTGTTTTTT CASSLDPARNTGELFF
TRBJ2-1 few TRBV11-2 NA TGTGCCAGCAGCTTAGAACGGGACGGCCCCTACAATGAGCAGTTCTTC CASSLERDGPYNEQFF
TRBJ2-3 NA TRBV6-1 NA TGTGCCAGCAAGGCGGGGTGGACAGATACGCAGTATTTT CASKAGWTDTQYF
TRBJ2-3 few TRBV4-2 TRBD1 TGTGCCAGCAGCCCTGGGACAGCTTACACAGATACGCAGTATTTT CASSPGTAYTDTQYF
TRBJ2-4 few TRBV29-1 NA TGCAGCGTTGAAGCTAGGGGTGACCTACTAGCCAAAAACATTCAGTACTTC CSVEARGDLLAKNIQYF
TRBJ2-3 few TRBV2 TRBD2 TGTGCCAGCAGTGAAGGAGGCGGGGGGCACCGCACAGATACGCAGTATTTT CASSEGGGGHRTDTQYF
TRBJ2-7 few TRBV7-2 TRBD1 TGTGCCAGCAGCTCCGGGACAGTACCCTACGAGCAGTACTTC CASSSGTVPYEQYF
TRBJ1-6 few TRBV30 NA TGTGCCTGGAGGGACTTGGGGCAAGATAATTCACCCCTCCACTTT CAWRDLGQDNSPLHF
TRBJ2-1 NA TRBV5-1 NA TGCGCCAGCAGCTTGGCCCCCGGTATGCCCGATGAGCAGTTCTTC CASSLAPGMPDEQFF
TRBJ2-7 NA TRBV18 NA TGTGCCAGCTCACCAGGGGCATCGTACGAGCAGTACTTC CASSPGASYEQYF
TRBJ2-7 NA TRBV11-2 NA TGTGCCAGCAGCCGGGACCCCGCCTACGAGCAGTACTTC CASSRDPAYEQYF
TRBJ1-1 few TRBV30 NA TGTGCCTGGTTACAGCGCACTGAAGCTTTCTTT CAWLQRTEAFF
TRBJ1-2 few TRBV28 TRBD1 TGTGCCAGCAACCGACAGGGCCATGGCTACACCTTC CASNRQGHGYTF
TRBJ1-1 NA TRBV5-1 TRBD1 TGCGCCAGCAGCATCACAGGGGACACTGAAGCTTTCTTT CASSITGDTEAFF
TRBJ2-5 NA TRBV7-9 TRBD1 TGTGCCAGCAGCATGGGGACAGAAGAGACCCAGTACTTC CASSMGTEETQYF
TRBJ1-1 few TRBV27 NA TGTGCCAGCAGGCAAGATTATTGGACAGTGAACACTGAAGCTTTCTTT CASRQDYWTVNTEAFF
TRBJ2-5 few TRBV11-3 NA TGTGCCAGCAGCCGATTCCAGGATAGTGAGACCCAGTACTTC CASSRFQDSETQYF
TRBJ1-6 NA TRBV7-3 NA TGTGCCAGCAGCTTAACGTTTGACGGTAATTCACCCCTCCACTTT CASSLTFDGNSPLHF
TRBJ1-2 few TRBV6-6 TRBD1 TGTGCCAGCAGCACAGGGGATTTGTATGATGGCTACACCTTC CASSTGDLYDGYTF
TRBJ2-7 NA TRBV5-1 NA TGCGCCAGCAGCTTAAACAGTTACGAGCAGTACTTC CASSLNSYEQYF
TRBJ1-2 few TRBV6-5 TRBD1 TGTGCCAGCAGTCCGGGACAGGGGAGCTATGGCTACACCTTC CASSPGQGSYGYTF
TRBJ2-3 NA TRBV18 NA TGTGCCAGCTCACCACCGGAGTTTGGTCCAGATACGCAGTATTTT CASSPPEFGPDTQYF
TRBJ2-7 NA TRBV5-1 TRBD1 TGCGCCAGCAGCTGGGACAGTTACGAGCAGTACTTC CASSWDSYEQYF
TRBJ1-2 few TRBV29-1 NA TGCAGCGGGACAGTAACTAACTATGGCTACACCTTC CSGTVTNYGYTF
TRBJ1-2 few TRBV14 NA TGTGCCAGCAGCCAAGTGAGAGAGGGCGGCTACACCTTC CASSQVREGGYTF
TRBJ2-5 NA TRBV15 NA TGTGCCACCAGCATAGCGGCCCTTCAGCAGGAGACCCAGTACTTC CATSIAALQQETQYF
TRBJ2-3 NA TRBV13 NA TGTGCCAGCAGCTTACGGGCGGCAGGGAAGCACACAGATACGCAGTATTTT CASSLRAAGKHTDTQYF
TRBJ1-6 NA TRBV9 NA TGTGCCAGCTTTAATTTCTCCTATAATTCACCCCTCCACTTT CASFNFSYNSPLHF
TRBJ2-1 NA TRBV28 TRBD2 TGTGCCAGCAGGGAAGCGGGGGGGAGAAATGAGCAGTTCTTC CASREAGGRNEQFF
TRBJ1-4 few TRBV27 TRBD1 TGTGCCAGCAGTTTCACAGGGGATGAAAGTGAAAAACTGTTTTTT CASSFTGDESEKLFF
TRBJ1-1 few TRBV5-4 NA TGTGCCAGCAGCTTGGACAGCCTGAACACTGAAGCTTTCTTT CASSLDSLNTEAFF
TRBJ2-2 few TRBV4-1 NA TGCGCCAGCAGCCAAGATTCCCAAAGCGGGTTCCGGGAGCTGTTTTTT CASSQDSQSGFRELFF
TRBJ2-1 NA TRBV6-5 TRBD1 TGTGCCAGCAGGCCCGGGACAGGGGTTCCAACTGAGCAGTTCTTC CASRPGTGVPTEQFF
TRBJ2-7 NA TRBV6-5 TRBD1 TGTGCCAGCAGTAAGGGGACAGGACGAGCCTACGAGCAGTACTTC CASSKGTGRAYEQYF
TRBJ1-4 NA TRBV5-4 TRBD1 TGTGCCAGCAGCTCGGGACAGGGGGCACACGAAAAACTGTTTTTT CASSSGQGAHEKLFF